A selection of T cell receptor beta chains follows, all from one sample in a study of cytomegalovirus exposure and HLA in healthy donors. Some clones are missing from TCRdb's copy, which holds only in-frame ones; the method was immunoSEQ multiplex PCR. The sample includes approximately 150,000 clones, 80% to 85% of them seen just once. The sample taken for sequencing was PBMCs. The receptors originated from a boy between 2 and 10 years old in good health and CMV-seronegative. The conserved cysteine and the conserved F or W are not part of the CDR3 here. The order of the fields is CDR3 length, V gene, D gene, CDR3 protein. D genes are given only for firm matches.

cdr3_length: 13; v_call: TRBV6-5; d_call: -; cdr3_aa: ASRSSAGRQETQY
cdr3_length: 14; v_call: TRBV5-1; d_call: TRBD1; cdr3_aa: ASSPPLGQDGETQY
cdr3_length: 15; v_call: TRBV7-9; d_call: TRBD1; cdr3_aa: ASSSRQGRGINSPLH
cdr3_length: 12; v_call: TRBV18; d_call: TRBD1; cdr3_aa: ASSPNRGITEAF
cdr3_length: 12; v_call: TRBV6-5; d_call: TRBD1; cdr3_aa: ASRRTGYNEKLF
cdr3_length: 15; v_call: TRBV7-9; d_call: TRBD2; cdr3_aa: SSSSQRTSGSLHEQY
cdr3_length: 12; v_call: TRBV5-4; d_call: -; cdr3_aa: ASSFRGNSYEQY
cdr3_length: 14; v_call: TRBV6-6; d_call: TRBD2; cdr3_aa: ASSYSTSGSPHEQY
cdr3_length: 13; v_call: TRBV5-5; d_call: TRBD1; cdr3_aa: ASSPMYRGTGELF
cdr3_length: 18; v_call: TRBV13; d_call: TRBD1; cdr3_aa: ASSQYSRSKGQGKVNEQF
cdr3_length: 11; v_call: TRBV10-3; d_call: -; cdr3_aa: AMNQGGTYEQY
cdr3_length: 13; v_call: TRBV7-2; d_call: -; cdr3_aa: ASSLNRAGITEAF
cdr3_length: 17; v_call: TRBV5-6; d_call: -; cdr3_aa: ASTLFTLSPGESTDTQY
cdr3_length: 11; v_call: TRBV28; d_call: -; cdr3_aa: ASLDWSSYEQY
cdr3_length: 14; v_call: TRBV15; d_call: TRBD1; cdr3_aa: ATSKGDRGTGETQY
cdr3_length: 12; v_call: TRBV7-8; d_call: TRBD1; cdr3_aa: ASRLGQIPYEQY
cdr3_length: 10; v_call: TRBV5-1; d_call: -; cdr3_aa: ASRRSQETQY
cdr3_length: 13; v_call: TRBV7-9; d_call: -; cdr3_aa: ASSSRESNTGELF
cdr3_length: 10; v_call: TRBV6-5; d_call: TRBD1; cdr3_aa: ASGAQGQGLF
cdr3_length: 12; v_call: TRBV6-1; d_call: TRBD1; cdr3_aa: ASSETGAGEKLF
cdr3_length: 14; v_call: TRBV5-4; d_call: TRBD2; cdr3_aa: ASSPEAGGPRETQY
cdr3_length: 13; v_call: TRBV27; d_call: -; cdr3_aa: ASSLEGYSYNEQF
cdr3_length: 13; v_call: TRBV11-3; d_call: TRBD2; cdr3_aa: ASSLGTRPAPRQF
cdr3_length: 11; v_call: TRBV5-4; d_call: -; cdr3_aa: ASSGGADTEAF
cdr3_length: 12; v_call: TRBV15; d_call: -; cdr3_aa: ATSLGSEDEKLF
cdr3_length: 16; v_call: TRBV15; d_call: TRBD2; cdr3_aa: ATSRELAGGGDTGELF
cdr3_length: 12; v_call: TRBV11-2; d_call: -; cdr3_aa: ASSLDGVGYEQY
cdr3_length: 13; v_call: TRBV7-9; d_call: TRBD1; cdr3_aa: ASSLDRGLRNEQY
cdr3_length: 15; v_call: TRBV5-1; d_call: TRBD1; cdr3_aa: ASSYGQGIMAGDGYT
cdr3_length: 14; v_call: TRBV11-2; d_call: -; cdr3_aa: ASSLRQGGNTGELF
cdr3_length: 12; v_call: TRBV5-8; d_call: -; cdr3_aa: ASGLGGAGNTIY
cdr3_length: 14; v_call: TRBV5-1; d_call: TRBD2; cdr3_aa: ASRRLAGEIIDTQY
cdr3_length: 15; v_call: TRBV11-3; d_call: -; cdr3_aa: ASSLGGWVSSSRQAF
cdr3_length: 15; v_call: TRBV5-1; d_call: TRBD1; cdr3_aa: ASSFRGQPASTDTQY
cdr3_length: 15; v_call: TRBV5-1; d_call: TRBD1; cdr3_aa: ASSLGSGTGVNSPLH
cdr3_length: 11; v_call: TRBV27; d_call: -; cdr3_aa: ASSFDRSYEQY